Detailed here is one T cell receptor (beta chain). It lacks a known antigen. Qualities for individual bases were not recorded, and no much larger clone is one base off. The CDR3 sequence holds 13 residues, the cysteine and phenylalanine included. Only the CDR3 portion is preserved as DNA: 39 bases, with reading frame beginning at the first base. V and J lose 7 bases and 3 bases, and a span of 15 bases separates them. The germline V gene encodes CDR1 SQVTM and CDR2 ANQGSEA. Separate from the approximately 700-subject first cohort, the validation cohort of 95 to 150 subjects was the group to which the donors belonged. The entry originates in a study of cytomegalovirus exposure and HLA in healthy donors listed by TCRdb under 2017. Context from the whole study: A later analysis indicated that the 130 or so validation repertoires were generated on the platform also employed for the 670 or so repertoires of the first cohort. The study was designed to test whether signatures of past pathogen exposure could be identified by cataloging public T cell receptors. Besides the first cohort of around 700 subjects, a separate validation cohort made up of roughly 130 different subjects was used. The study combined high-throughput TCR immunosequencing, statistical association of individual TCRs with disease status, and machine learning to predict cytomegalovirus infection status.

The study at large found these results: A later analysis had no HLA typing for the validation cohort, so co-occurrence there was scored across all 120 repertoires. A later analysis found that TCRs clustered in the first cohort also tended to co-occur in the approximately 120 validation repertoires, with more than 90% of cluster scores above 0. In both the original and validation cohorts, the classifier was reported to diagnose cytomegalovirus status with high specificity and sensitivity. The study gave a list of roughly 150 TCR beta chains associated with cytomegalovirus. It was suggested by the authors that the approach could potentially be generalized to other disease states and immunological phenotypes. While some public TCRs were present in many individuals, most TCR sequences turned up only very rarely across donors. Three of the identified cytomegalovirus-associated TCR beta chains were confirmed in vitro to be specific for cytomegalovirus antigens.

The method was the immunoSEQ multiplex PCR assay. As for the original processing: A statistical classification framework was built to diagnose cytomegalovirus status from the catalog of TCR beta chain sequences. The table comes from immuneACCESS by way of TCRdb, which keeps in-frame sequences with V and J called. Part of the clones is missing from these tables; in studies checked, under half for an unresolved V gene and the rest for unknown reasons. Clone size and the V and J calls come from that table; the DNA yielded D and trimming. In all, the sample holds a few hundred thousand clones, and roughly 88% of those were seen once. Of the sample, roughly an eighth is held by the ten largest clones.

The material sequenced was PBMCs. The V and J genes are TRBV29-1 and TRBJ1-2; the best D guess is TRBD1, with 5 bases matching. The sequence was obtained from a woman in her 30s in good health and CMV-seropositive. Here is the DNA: TGCAGCGGTGGTAGGGGATCAGACTATGGCTACACCTTC. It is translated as CSGGRGSDYGYTF.